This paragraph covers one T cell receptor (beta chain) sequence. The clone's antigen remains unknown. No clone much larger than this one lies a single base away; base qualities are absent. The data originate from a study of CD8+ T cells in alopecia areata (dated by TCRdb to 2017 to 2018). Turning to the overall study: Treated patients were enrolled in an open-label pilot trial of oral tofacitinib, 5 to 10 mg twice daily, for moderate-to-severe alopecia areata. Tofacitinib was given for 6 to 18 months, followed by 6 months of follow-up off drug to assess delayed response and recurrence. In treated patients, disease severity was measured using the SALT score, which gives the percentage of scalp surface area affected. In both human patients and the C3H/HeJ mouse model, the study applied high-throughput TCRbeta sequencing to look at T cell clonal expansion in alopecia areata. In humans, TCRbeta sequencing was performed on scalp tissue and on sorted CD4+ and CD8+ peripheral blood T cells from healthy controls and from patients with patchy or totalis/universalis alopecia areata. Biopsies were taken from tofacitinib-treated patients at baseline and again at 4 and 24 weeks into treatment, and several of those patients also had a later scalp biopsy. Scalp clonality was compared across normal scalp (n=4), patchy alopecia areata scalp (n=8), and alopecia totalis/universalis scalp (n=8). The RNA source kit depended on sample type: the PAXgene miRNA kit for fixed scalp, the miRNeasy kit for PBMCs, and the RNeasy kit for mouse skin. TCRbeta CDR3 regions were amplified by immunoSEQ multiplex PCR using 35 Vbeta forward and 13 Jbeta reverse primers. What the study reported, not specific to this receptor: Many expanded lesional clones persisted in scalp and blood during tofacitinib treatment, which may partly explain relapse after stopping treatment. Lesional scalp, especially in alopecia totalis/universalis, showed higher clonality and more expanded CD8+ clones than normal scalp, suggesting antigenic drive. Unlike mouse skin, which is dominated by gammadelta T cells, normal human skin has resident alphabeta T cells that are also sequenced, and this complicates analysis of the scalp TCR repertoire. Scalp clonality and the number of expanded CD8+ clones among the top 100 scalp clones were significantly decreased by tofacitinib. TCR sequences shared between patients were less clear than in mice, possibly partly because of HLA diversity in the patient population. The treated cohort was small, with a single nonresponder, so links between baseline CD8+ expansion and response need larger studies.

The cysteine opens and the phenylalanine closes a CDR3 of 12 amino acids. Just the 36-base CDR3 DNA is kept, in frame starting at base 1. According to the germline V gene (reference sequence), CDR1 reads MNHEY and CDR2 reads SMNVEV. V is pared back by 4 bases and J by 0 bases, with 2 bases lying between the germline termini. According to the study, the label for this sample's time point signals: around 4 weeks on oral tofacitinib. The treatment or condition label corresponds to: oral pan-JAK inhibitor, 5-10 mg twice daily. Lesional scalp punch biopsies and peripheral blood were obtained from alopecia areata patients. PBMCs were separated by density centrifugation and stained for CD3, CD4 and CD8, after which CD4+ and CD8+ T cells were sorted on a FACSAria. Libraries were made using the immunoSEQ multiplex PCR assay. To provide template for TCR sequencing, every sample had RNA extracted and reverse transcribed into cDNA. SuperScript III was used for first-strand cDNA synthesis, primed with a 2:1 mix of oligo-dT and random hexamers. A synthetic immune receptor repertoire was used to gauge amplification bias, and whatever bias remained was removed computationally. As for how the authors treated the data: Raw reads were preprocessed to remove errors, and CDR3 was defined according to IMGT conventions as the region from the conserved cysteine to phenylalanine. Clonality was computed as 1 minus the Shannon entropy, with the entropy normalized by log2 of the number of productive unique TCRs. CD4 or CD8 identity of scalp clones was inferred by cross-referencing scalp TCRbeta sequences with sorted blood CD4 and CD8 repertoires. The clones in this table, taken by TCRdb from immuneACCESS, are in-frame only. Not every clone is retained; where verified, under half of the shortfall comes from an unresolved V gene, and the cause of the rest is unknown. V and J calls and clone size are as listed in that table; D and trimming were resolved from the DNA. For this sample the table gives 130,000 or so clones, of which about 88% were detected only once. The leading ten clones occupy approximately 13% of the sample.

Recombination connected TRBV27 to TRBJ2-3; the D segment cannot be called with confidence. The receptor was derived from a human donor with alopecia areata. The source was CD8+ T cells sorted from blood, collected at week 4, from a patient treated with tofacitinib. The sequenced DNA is TGTGCCAGCAGTTATAGCACAGATACGCAGTATTTT. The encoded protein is CASSYSTDTQYF.